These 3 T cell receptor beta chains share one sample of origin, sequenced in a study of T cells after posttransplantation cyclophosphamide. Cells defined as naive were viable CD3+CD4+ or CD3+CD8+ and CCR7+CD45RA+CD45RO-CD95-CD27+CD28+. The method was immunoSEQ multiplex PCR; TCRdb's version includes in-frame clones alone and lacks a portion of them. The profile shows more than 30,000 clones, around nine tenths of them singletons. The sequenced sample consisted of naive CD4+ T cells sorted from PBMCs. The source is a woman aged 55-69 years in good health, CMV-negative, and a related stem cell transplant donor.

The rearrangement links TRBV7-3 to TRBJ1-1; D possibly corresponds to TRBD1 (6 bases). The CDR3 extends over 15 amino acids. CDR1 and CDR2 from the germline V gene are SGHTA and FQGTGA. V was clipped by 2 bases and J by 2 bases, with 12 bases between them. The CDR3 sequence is CASSLQGLLNTEAFF. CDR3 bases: TGTGCCAGCAGCTTACAGGGGCTCCTCAACACTGAAGCTTTCTTT.

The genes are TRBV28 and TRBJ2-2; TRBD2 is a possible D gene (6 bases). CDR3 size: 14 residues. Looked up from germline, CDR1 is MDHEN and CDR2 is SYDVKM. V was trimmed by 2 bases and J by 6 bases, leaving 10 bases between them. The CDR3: CASSLGGRPGELFF. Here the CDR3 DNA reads TGTGCCAGCAGTTTAGGGGGGAGGCCCGGGGAGCTGTTTTTT.

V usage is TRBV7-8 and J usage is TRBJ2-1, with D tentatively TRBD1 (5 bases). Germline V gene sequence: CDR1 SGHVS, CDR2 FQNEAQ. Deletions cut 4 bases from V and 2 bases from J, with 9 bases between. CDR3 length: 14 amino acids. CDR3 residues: CASSSDTAYNEQFF. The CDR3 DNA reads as TGTGCCAGCAGCTCGGACACCGCCTACAATGAGCAGTTCTTC.